This T cell receptor beta chain was recovered during a study of blood T cells in healthy people across ages. Study-wide points: Long-lived donors exceeded aged donors in naive CD4+ cells and diversity.

Together with a sample-barcoded 5' primer, a J-beta primer mix was included in a second PCR lasting about 7 to 11 cycles. TCRdb used MiXCR to reprocess the 5' RACE reads, holding one entry per CDR3 protein. The data hold about 1 million distinct CDR3 sequences, with around 45% observed a single time. CDR1 and CDR2 from the germline V gene are SGHDN and FVKESK. The CDR3 covers 13 residues. Trimming removed 4 bases from V and 5 bases from J, with 11 bases in between. Comments on this clonotype: The antigen is undetermined.

This TCR was sampled from a woman aged 55-75 years in good health. V gene TRBV14 combines with J gene TRBJ1-1; D ambiguous. The sequenced sample consisted of blood. The CDR3 spells CASSRQLGTEAFF. CDR3 DNA: TGTGCCAGCAGCCGGCAACTTGGGACTGAAGCTTTCTTT.